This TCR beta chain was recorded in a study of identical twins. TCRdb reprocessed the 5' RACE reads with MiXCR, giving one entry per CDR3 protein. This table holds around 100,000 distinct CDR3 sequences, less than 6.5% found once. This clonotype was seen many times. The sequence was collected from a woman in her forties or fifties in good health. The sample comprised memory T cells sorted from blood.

CDR3 amino acids: CASSQEGRREETQYF. CDR3 DNA: TGTGCCAGCAGCCAAGAGGGAAGAAGAGAAGAGACCCAGTACTTC. This sequence joins TRBV3-1 and TRBJ2-5; D is undetermined. The CDR3 runs to 15 residues. V was pared by 0 bases and J by 3 bases, with 11 bases between. Germline V CDR1 and CDR2: LGHDT, YNNKEL (reference sequence).